Listed here are 15 T cell receptor beta chains from one sample, sequenced in a study of blood T cell repertoires in COVID-19. Clones were sequenced by immunoSEQ multiplex PCR, and TCRdb holds only the in-frame ones, with some missing. The table shows about 200,000 clones, with approximately 82% occurring only once. The sequencing sample was made of peripheral blood. The receptor source for this set is a human donor in a cohort sampled during active COVID-19.

V and J are TRBV24-1 and TRBJ1-2; a possible D gene is TRBD1 (6 bases). The CDR3 is 13 residues long. The V gene's germline CDR1 is KGHDR and CDR2 SFDVKD. The germline V and J ends were trimmed by 3 bases and 6 bases, with 10 bases remaining between them. The CDR3 sequence is CATSDQDSDGYTF. The CDR3 DNA reads TGTGCCACCAGTGATCAGGACAGCGATGGCTACACCTTC.

The J gene is TRBJ1-1, the V gene TRBV29-1, with D hard to call. The V gene's germline CDR1 is SQVTM and CDR2 ANQGSEA. This CDR3 region has 12 residues. Between the trimmed V and J ends, which lost 0 bases and 11 bases, there was a span of 13 bases. CDR3 loop: CSVEDLGVVAFF. The CDR3 nucleotides are TGCAGCGTTGAAGATCTCGGGGTAGTGGCTTTCTTT.

This clone is a singleton in its sample. The V call is TRBV24-1, the J call TRBJ2-3; the match to TRBD1 covers 10 bases. J was trimmed by 11 bases and V by 5 bases; bases with no gene match: 15. Germline V gene lookup returns CDR1 KGHDR and CDR2 SFDVKD. The CDR3 consists of 16 residues. CDR3 sequence: CATSGAGTGATVLQYF. DNA for the CDR3: TGTGCCACCAGTGGGGCCGGGACAGGGGCCACGGTGTTGCAGTATTTT.

The V call is TRBV19, the J call TRBJ2-2, with D maybe TRBD2 (6 bases). Looked up from germline, CDR1 is LNHDA and CDR2 is SQIVND (reference sequence). Trimming took off 3 bases at V and 3 bases at J, with 11 bases between the two ends. CDR3 length equals 15 residues. The CDR3 DNA follows: TGTGCCAGTAGTATTCGCGGGACCTACACCGGGGAGCTGTTTTTT. Translating it yields CASSIRGTYTGELFF. Full variable domain (rest looked up from reference TRBV19 and TRBJ2-2): DGGITQSPKYLFRKEGQNVTLSCEQNLNHDAMYWYRQDPGQGLRLIYYSQIVNDFQKGDIAEGYSVSREKKESFPLTVTSAQKNPTAFYLCASSIRGTYTGELFFGEGSRLTVL.

The CDR3 DNA reads as TGTGCCACCAGTGATAAGGGGACAGGGAACTCTGGGGCCAACGTCCTGACTTTC. Translating gives CATSDKGTGNSGANVLTF. V and J are TRBV24-1 and TRBJ2-6; 9 nucleotides align to TRBD1. Trimming took 3 bases from V and 0 from J; bases not matched to a gene: 5. There are 18 residues in the CDR3. CDR1 and CDR2 from the germline V gene are KGHDR and SFDVKD.

This rearrangement joins TRBV28 to TRBJ2-7; the D gene is possibly TRBD1 (5 bases). Per germline, CDR1 MDHEN and CDR2 SYDVKM. V lost 1 base and J 1 base, leaving 17 bases between the germline ends. The CDR3 has 17 amino acids. As DNA, the CDR3 is TGTGCCAGCAGTTTATCCCCTACGGACACCCATTCCTACGAGCAGTACTTC. This codes for CASSLSPTDTHSYEQYF.

This clone was seen once. The CDR3 loop reads CASSPSYGINTQFF. CDR3 bases: TGTGCCAGCAGTCCGAGTTACGGGATTAATACGCAGTTCTTC. V usage is TRBV6-2 or TRBV6-3 and J usage is TRBJ2-1, with D maybe TRBD2 (5 bases). CDR3 length: 14 amino acids. CDR1 and CDR2 (germline): MNHEY, SVGEGT. Trimming cost V 5 bases and J 12 bases, with 20 bases left between them.

V and J are TRBV14 and TRBJ2-1, with unresolved D. CDR1 is SGHDN and CDR2 is FVKESK in the germline V gene. The CDR3 covers 14 residues. The V end was cut by 1 base, the J end by 1 base, with 5 bases between. DNA of the CDR3: TGTGCCAGCAGCCAAGGACTTTCCTACAATGAGCAGTTCTTC. It codes for CASSQGLSYNEQFF.

The chain uses TRBV4-1 and TRBJ2-7, with 11 bases matching TRBD1. After removal of 4 bases from V and 3 bases from J, the junction contained 5 bases not matched to a gene. This CDR3 region has 15 residues. Germline assignment: CDR1 MGHRA and CDR2 YSYEKL. The CDR3 nucleotides read TGCGCCAGCAGCCCGGGACAGGGGGGAGACTACGAGCAGTACTTC. Translating gives CASSPGQGGDYEQYF.

This clone showed up many times. This CDR3 is CSVGTSGRREQFF. CDR3 nucleotides: TGCAGCGTCGGGACTAGCGGGAGAAGGGAGCAGTTCTTC. V usage is TRBV29-1 and J usage is TRBJ2-1; 14 nucleotides agree with TRBD2. V dropped 6 bases and J dropped 10; count of bases not matched to a gene: 5. Germline CDR1 is SQVTM and CDR2 is ANQGSEA. The CDR3 totals 13 residues.

The rearrangement links TRBV9 to TRBJ1-2; TRBD1 matches at 8 bases. The J segment lost 2 bases and the V segment lost 0 bases, leaving 6 bases of the junction unmatched. This CDR3 comprises 16 residues. The germline CDR1 and CDR2 sequences are SGDLS and YYNGEE. The DNA of the CDR3 is TGTGCCAGCAGCGTAGAGTTGGCAGGGGGCAACTATGGCTACACCTTC. This encodes CASSVELAGGNYGYTF. The variable domain in full, with the rest retrieved from reference TRBV9 and TRBJ1-2, is DSGVTQTPKHLITATGQRVTLRCSPRSGDLSVYWYQQSLDQGLQFLIQYYNGEERAKGNILERFSAQQFPDLHSELNLSSLELGDSALYFCASSVELAGGNYGYTFGSGTRLTVV.

The CDR3 region has the DNA TGTGCCAGCAGCCCAAGAGGGGGACAGCCATATAATTCACCCCTCCACTTT. It yields the protein CASSPRGGQPYNSPLHF. The chain is built from TRBV9 and TRBJ1-6, with 7 bases lining up with TRBD1. CDR3 size: 17 residues. Germline loops: CDR1 SGDLS, CDR2 YYNGEE. V was pared by 4 bases and J by 4 bases, with 11 bases of the junction left unmatched.

This chain links TRBV7-9 with TRBJ2-1; 9 nucleotides line up with TRBD1. There are 16 residues in the CDR3. CDR1 is SEHNR, CDR2 FQNEAQ, per germline (reference sequence). The ends lost 2 bases at V and 6 bases at J; junction bases unmatched: 8. CDR3 DNA: TGTGCCAGCAGCTTAAACCCCCGGGACAGGGTCAATGAGCAGTTCTTC. Protein: CASSLNPRDRVNEQFF. The whole variable domain, remainder taken from reference TRBV7-9 and TRBJ2-1, is DTGVSQNPRHKITKRGQNVTFRCDPISEHNRLYWYRQTLGQGPEFLTYFQNEAQLEKSRLLSDRFSAERPKGSFSTLEIQRTEQGDSAMYLCASSLNPRDRVNEQFFGPGTRLTVL.

The genes are TRBV5-1 and TRBJ2-7; the D gene is possibly TRBD2 (5 bases). The ends were cut back, 2 bases at V and 4 bases at J, with 10 bases in the middle. Germline-derived CDR1 and CDR2 are SGHRS and YFSETQ. The CDR3 loop spans 13 amino acids. The DNA for the CDR3 is TGCGCCAGCAGCTTCAGTCGGGGTTACGAGCAGTACTTC. Translation gives CASSFSRGYEQYF.

The rearrangement uses TRBV10-3 and TRBJ1-4, with D hard to call. V lost 10 bases to trimming and J lost 8 bases, with 17 bases between them. From germline, CDR1 is ENHRY and CDR2 SYGVKD. The CDR3 has 13 residues. The DNA for the CDR3 is TGTGCCACCCGGGGAGGCTGGGAGGAAAAACTGTTTTTT. Its protein is CATRGGWEEKLFF.